This T cell receptor (beta chain) came from a study of cytomegalovirus exposure and HLA in healthy donors (dated by TCRdb to about 2017). As for the study more broadly: According to an earlier analysis of 587 of the donors, about 179 million T cells yielded 95 million to 140 million unique TCR beta sequences and around 280 Gb of sequence data. In a later genetic analysis, genome-wide SNP genotypes for about 65% of the roughly 670 donors were used, and that subset was treated as a discovery cohort. In a later analysis, previously published TCR beta repertoires from several hundred donors were re-analyzed and high-resolution HLA genotyping was added so that TCR occurrence patterns could be studied. To predict cytomegalovirus infection status, the study brought together high-throughput TCR immunosequencing, statistical association of individual TCRs with disease status, and machine learning. An early release covering just under 650 HLA-typed donors comprised about 310 gigabases of sequencing data and roughly 85 million unique TCR sequences. Rather than drawing on any new phenotypic data, the later analysis identified candidate immune exposures from TCR beta sequences and the way those sequences occurred across donors. Class I and class II HLA loci were covered by the typing at four-digit resolution. Every repertoire in the discovery cohort had been generated on one and the same sequencing platform. Besides the first cohort of about 730 subjects, a separate validation cohort made up of over 100 different subjects was used. Because of strong linkage in the cohort, roughly five DR-DQ haplotypes were treated as single units for association and clustering. Among roughly 400 genotyped donors of the cohort, an average of approximately 250,000 unique TCR beta nucleotide sequences were sequenced per donor, around a sixth of them non-productive. The study used immunosequencing to profile the T cell repertoires of approximately 690 subjects and linked those repertoires to cytomegalovirus serostatus. Donor age, sex, ethnicity and CMV serostatus were compiled together with the repertoire data. The number of typed donors differed by locus: about 620-640 for A, B, C, DRB1 and DQB1; 500 to 550 for DQA1; 606 for DPA1; and roughly 490 for DPB1. An earlier analysis of several hundred of the donors applied high-throughput TCR beta sequencing to assess whether each TCR beta V gene segment acted as functional or pseudogenic. Of the roughly 400 genotyped donors, 81% were placed in the genetic ancestry cluster associated with self-reported Caucasian donors. The study aimed to test whether cataloging public T cell receptors could reveal signatures of past pathogen exposure. Overall results and qualifications from the work: In a later genetic analysis, a missense DCLRE1C variant was associated with V-gene and J-gene trimming of TCR beta chains, and the association was replicated in an independent cohort. A further reported finding was that TCR beta sequences accurately predicted the HLA-A and HLA-B alleles for most subjects in the first cohort. Most TCR sequences were observed very rarely across donors, whereas some public TCRs were present in many individuals. A later analysis associated 16,951 TCR beta sequences with specific HLA alleles at a false discovery rate of 0.05. The cohort was sequenced for TCR beta chains only, and without alpha or paired-chain data the features that could be detected were limited. Linkage disequilibrium might explain the correlated functional status among segregating V segments, but an unknown experimental factor could not be ruled out. It was suggested by the authors that the approach could potentially be generalized to other disease states and immunological phenotypes. Roughly uniform sequencing depth across donors was assumed in presence/absence analyses, although this assumption may not hold. Because the 87-base-pair reads could not distinguish some IMGT-functional V segments, including TRBV6-2 and TRBV6-3, those segments were excluded. The classifier was reported to diagnose cytomegalovirus status with high specificity and sensitivity in both the original cohort and the validation cohort. Because HLA typing was missing for some donors at each locus, association tests included only the typed subset. In vitro tests confirmed that three of the cytomegalovirus-associated TCR beta chains recognize cytomegalovirus antigens. According to a later analysis, most CMV-associated TCR beta chains appeared to be HLA-restricted, and the HLA associations seemed to be driven largely by CMV exposure. A later analysis found that HLA-associated TCR beta chains were more clonally expanded and had lower generation probabilities than equally common non-associated chains. A cluster of highly shared sequence variants was judged likely to represent a technical artifact of the sequencing pipeline. The study listed approximately 160 TCR beta chains as associated with cytomegalovirus. Because counts were too low, under 20 rarely observed V segments, including chromosome 9 orphons, were left out of the earlier analysis of 587 of the donors. For the cohort, immune exposure information was limited to CMV serostatus. A later genetic analysis reported fewer N-insertions in productive TCRs among donors in an Asian-associated ancestry cluster than the roughly 700-donor mean. Assigning TCR associations to individual alleles was difficult when HLA alleles, especially DR and DQ, strongly co-occurred. Broadly in line with IMGT annotations, most TCR beta V segments showed up in productive rearrangements about 87% or about 30% of the time in an earlier analysis of several hundred of the donors. A later analysis reported that several top co-occurrence clusters appeared linked to parvovirus B19, influenza, CMV and Epstein-Barr virus. In a later analysis, TCR association rates were found to vary across HLA loci, with the most associated TCRs seen for DRB1 alleles and the fewest for HLA-C alleles.

A remark on this clone: This receptor's antigen is unknown. Per-base quality was not reported, and no clone a single base away is much larger than it. Other DNA sequences in this sample translate to the same CDR3.

Libraries were made using the immunoSEQ multiplex PCR assay. For the multiplex PCR, a mixture combining 60 forward primers for TCR Vbeta segments and 13 reverse primers for TCR Jbeta segments was used. The CDR3 region of rearranged TCR beta genes was amplified from genomic DNA by a multiplex PCR assay. Amplified TCR beta libraries were sequenced as 87-base-pair reads on the Illumina HiSeq System. As for the original processing: Across the 670 or so repertoires, a later analysis counted tens of millions of unique TCR beta chains, 9 million to 14 million of which were shared by at least two donors. A nearest-neighbor algorithm error-corrected the raw reads and collapsed the reads into unique sequences, merging closely related sequences to remove PCR and sequencing errors. CDR3 sequences were aligned to IMGT reference sequences to assign V, D and J gene segments. For a sequence to be retained, a match of at least six nucleotides to both a V gene segment and a J gene segment was required. A rearrangement counted as productive if the CDR3 had no stop codons and remained in frame with V and J, and every other rearrangement counted as non-productive. Following IMGT convention, CDR3 was defined as the stretch from the second conserved V-encoded cysteine to the conserved J-encoded phenylalanine. In an earlier analysis of more than 550 of the donors, sequences lacking an unambiguous match to a single V gene segment were excluded. In an earlier analysis of approximately 610 of the donors, V segments were called functional above 56.7% productive rearrangements and were called segregating when the between-donor standard deviation exceeded 5%. To diagnose cytomegalovirus status from the catalog of TCR beta chain sequences, a statistical classification framework was built. V and J gene assignment, in a later analysis, came from comparing TCR nucleotide sequences with IMGT/GENE-DB human TR gene sequences. A later analysis assigned CDR3 sequences and most-parsimonious VDJ recombination scenarios with the TCRdist pipeline. A later analysis defined each TCR beta chain by its CDR3 amino acid sequence plus V-gene family, and excluded reads lacking a unique V-gene family. A later analysis removed roughly 590 highly shared, low-generation-probability nucleotide sequences to deal with suspected cross-contamination and a sequencing artifact. In a later analysis, a clonal expansion index for each public chain was calculated from normalized within-repertoire ranks of inferred template counts. In a later analysis, generation probabilities were computed using a VDJ recombination model fitted to out-of-frame rearrangements, and the results were checked against IGoR. In a later analysis, TCR-TCR, TCR-HLA and TCR-CMV co-occurrence was scored with hypergeometric tests, and a repertoire-size bias correction was applied to TCR pairs. To estimate false discovery rates, a later analysis permuted the HLA or CMV assignments 20 times. In a later analysis, co-occurring TCRs were grouped with DBSCAN, and TCRdist sequence similarity was added when clustering was performed within HLA-allele-positive subsets. Co-occurrence clustering excluded repertoires with fewer than 30,000 or more than 120,000 public chains, plus five with anomalous nucleotide sharing. In its TCRdb copy, this immuneACCESS table keeps in-frame sequences only and misses some clones. Where compared with another copy, unresolved V genes explain less than half of these, and the others have no known cause. Clone size and the V and J calls come from that table; the DNA yielded D and trimming. Here the sample has about 160,000 clones; about 80% occur a single time. The ten largest clones take up about 3.8% of the sample.

Relative to germline, V is missing 4 bases and J is missing 1 base, with 1 base of the junction outside any gene match. Counted from cysteine to phenylalanine, this CDR3 has 14 amino acids. The CDR3 DNA has 42 bases and is translated from base 1. For CDR1 and CDR2, the germline V gene lists MDHEN and SYDVKM. The cohort consisted of hundreds of healthy bone marrow donors. All cohort members were sampled while nominally healthy, although unrecorded immune exposures were likely present. The donor tested CMV seropositive and was one of the 289 seropositive cohort members. A peripheral blood sample was provided by each donor, and peripheral blood mononuclear cells were used for TCR beta sequencing. The Qiagen DNeasy Blood Extraction Kit was used to extract genomic DNA from the blood cell samples.

The sequence joins TRBV28 to TRBJ1-1; 9 middle bases align to TRBD1. Material: PBMCs. The source of this sequence is a man aged 25 to 40 in good health and CMV-seropositive. In nucleotide form, the sequence is TGTGCCAGCAGTTCGGGACAGGGGAACACTGAAGCTTTCTTT. Its translation reads: CASSSGQGNTEAFF.